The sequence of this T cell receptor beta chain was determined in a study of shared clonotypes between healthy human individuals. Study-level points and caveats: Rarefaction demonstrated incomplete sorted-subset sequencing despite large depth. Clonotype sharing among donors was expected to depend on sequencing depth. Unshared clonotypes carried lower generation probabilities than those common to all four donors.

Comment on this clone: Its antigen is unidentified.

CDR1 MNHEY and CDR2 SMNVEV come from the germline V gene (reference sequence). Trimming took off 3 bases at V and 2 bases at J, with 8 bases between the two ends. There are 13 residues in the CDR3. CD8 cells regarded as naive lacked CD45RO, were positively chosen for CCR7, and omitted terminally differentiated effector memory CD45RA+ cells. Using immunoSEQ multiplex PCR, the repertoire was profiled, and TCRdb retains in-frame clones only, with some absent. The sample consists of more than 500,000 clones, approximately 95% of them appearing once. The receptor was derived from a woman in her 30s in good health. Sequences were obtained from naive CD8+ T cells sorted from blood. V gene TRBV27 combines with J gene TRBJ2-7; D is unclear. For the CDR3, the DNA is TGTGCCAGCAGTTTCCACTCCGCCTACGAGCAGTACTTC. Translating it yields CASSFHSAYEQYF.